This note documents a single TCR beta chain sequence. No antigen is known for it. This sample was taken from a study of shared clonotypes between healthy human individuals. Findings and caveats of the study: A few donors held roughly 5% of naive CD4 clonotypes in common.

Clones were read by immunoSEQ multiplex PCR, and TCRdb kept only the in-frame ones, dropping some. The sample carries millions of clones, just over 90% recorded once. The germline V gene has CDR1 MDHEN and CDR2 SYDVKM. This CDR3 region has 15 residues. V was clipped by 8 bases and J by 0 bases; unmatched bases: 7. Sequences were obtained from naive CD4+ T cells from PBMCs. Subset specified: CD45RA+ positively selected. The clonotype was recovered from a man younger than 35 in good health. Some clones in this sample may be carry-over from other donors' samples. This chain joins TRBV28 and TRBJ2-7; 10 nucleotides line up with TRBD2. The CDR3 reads CASGLLAGTSYEQYF. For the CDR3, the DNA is TGTGCCAGCGGACTACTAGCGGGGACCTCCTACGAGCAGTACTTC.